This T cell receptor beta chain was recorded in a study of early T cells in non-severe SARS-CoV-2 infection. Study overall: Sequencing targeted bulk RNA from unsorted whole blood, leaving chains unpaired.

The table lists this clonotype with a few counts. Its antigen remains unidentified. The CDR3 consists of 12 residues. Deletions cut 8 bases from V and 6 bases from J, with 13 bases between. Germline V lookup: CDR1 MDHEN, CDR2 SYDVKM. Findings and caveats of the study: Anti-spike CD8 responses were favored in VDJdb matching, and private and CD4 specificities were missed.

From the 5' RACE reads, TCRdb called clonotypes with MiXCR, one entry per CDR3 protein. Altogether over 55,000 distinct CDR3 sequences are present, approximately 12% being singletons, with the ten largest covering about 1.3%. The sample consisted of whole blood. The clonotype comes from an adult who was a healthcare worker with PCR-confirmed SARS-CoV-2 infection or an uninfected control (not recorded which). The chain carries TRBV28 and TRBJ1-1; no clear D gene. CDR3 coding DNA: TGTGCCAGCTATACGTTAGTGTCTGAAGCTTTCTTT. Translating gives CASYTLVSEAFF.